This record covers a single T cell receptor (beta chain). Antigen unknown. The authors extracted total RNA from unfractionated whole blood. This specimen belongs to a study of human T cells and chemical hapten exposure. Study-level information: TCR yields differed between samples (mainly from small differences in pooled library volume). Study findings and constraints: Counts of TCRs above 1 in 1000 frequency stayed unchanged with DPC sensitization.

The germline V gene has CDR1 KGHSH and CDR2 LQKENI. The CDR3 spans 12 residues. Trimming removed 1 base at V and 6 bases at J, with 6 bases between. Unique molecular identifiers were attached to individual cDNA molecules during library preparation. Each CDR3 protein gets one entry after TCRdb re-called the 5' RACE reads with MiXCR. The table has over 70,000 distinct CDR3 sequences, around a sixth seen once. V and J are TRBV18 and TRBJ1-1, with D hard to call. The clonotype comes from a female donor in good health. CDR3 sequence reads: CASSPQGAEAFF. The CDR3 coding sequence is TGTGCCAGCTCACCACAAGGAGCTGAAGCTTTCTTT.